The clone carrying this TCR beta chain is a singleton in its sample. What it recognizes is unknown. Produced via immunoSEQ multiplex PCR; TCRdb's table is partial and in-frame only. The sample yields about 53,000 clones, nearly 80% seen once. The germline gives CDR1 MNHEY, CDR2 SVGAGI. The V end was cut by 2 bases, the J end by 2 bases, with 13 bases between. CDR3 length: 15 amino acids. This sample stems from a study of OX40 agonist ivuxolimab in advanced cancers. For the study at large: Prior therapy, whether anti-PD-1, anti-PD-L1 or anti-CTLA-4, was allowed, and less than 45% had some.

Study-wide results and caveats: Low normalized T-cell clonal expansion was additionally recorded for some nonresponders. Dosing at 0.1 to 3.0 mg/kg was accompanied by clonal expansion of CD4+ and CD8+ blood T cells by week 6.

The input for sequencing was CD4+ or CD8+ T cells sorted from blood, taken in a trial of the OX40 agonist ivuxolimab. The J gene is TRBJ2-7, the V gene TRBV6-5; D may be TRBD2 (5 bases). This TCR derives from an adult with an advanced solid tumor such as melanoma, head and neck, liver or kidney cancer. The CDR3 region has the DNA TGTGCCAGCAGTTACGAGTCGGGAAACACCTACGAGCAGTACTTC. It translates to CASSYESGNTYEQYF.